Listed here are 5 T cell receptor beta chains from one sample, sequenced in a study of shared clonotypes between healthy human individuals. Generated by immunoSEQ multiplex PCR, the TCRdb table keeps only in-frame clones and is missing some. This table has roughly 2.1 million clones, approximately 94% appearing once. Naivety among CD8 cells was defined by CD45RO negativity and positive CCR7 selection, thereby excluding terminally differentiated effector memory CD45RA+ cells. The sample comprised naive CD8+ T cells from PBMCs. The source is a man between 18 and 35 years old in good health. Some clones in this sample may be carry-over from other donors' samples.

The chain is built from TRBV9 and TRBJ2-1, with TRBD2 as a possible D gene (5 bases). Looked up from germline, CDR1 is SGDLS and CDR2 is YYNGEE. Trimming removed 3 bases from V and 0 bases from J, with 10 bases in between. The CDR3 length is 15 residues. The CDR3 spells CASSAEASSYNEQFF. For the CDR3, the DNA is TGTGCCAGCAGCGCGGAGGCGAGCTCCTACAATGAGCAGTTCTTC. The variable domain in full, with the rest retrieved from reference TRBV9 and TRBJ2-1, is DSGVTQTPKHLITATGQRVTLRCSPRSGDLSVYWYQQSLDQGLQFLIQYYNGEERAKGNILERFSAQQFPDLHSELNLSSLELGDSALYFCASSAEASSYNEQFFGPGTRLTVL.

The rearrangement uses TRBV28 and TRBJ2-7; D unclear. CDR3 length: 14 amino acids. The germline V gene encodes CDR1 MDHEN and CDR2 SYDVKM. The germline V and J ends were trimmed by 3 bases and 2 bases, with 11 bases remaining between them. The CDR3 here is CASSFVGVTYEQYF. CDR3 sequence (DNA): TGTGCCAGCAGTTTTGTGGGCGTGACCTACGAGCAGTACTTC.

J is TRBJ1-5 and V is TRBV2; no reliable D call. CDR3 length: 14 residues. CDR1 and CDR2 (germline): SNHLY, FYNNEI. Trimming removed 7 bases at V and 0 bases at J, with 10 bases between. The CDR3 sequence: CASTEVGSNQPQHF. In nucleotides, the CDR3 is TGTGCCAGCACCGAGGTCGGTAGCAATCAGCCCCAGCATTTT.

The chain recombines TRBV7-2 with TRBJ2-2; TRBD1 matches at 9 bases. The V segment lost 4 bases and the J segment 6 bases; nucleotides outside the gene matches: 6. Germline CDR1 and CDR2: SGHTA and FQGNSA. The CDR3 length is 15 residues. CDR3 nucleotide sequence: TGTGCCAGCAGCTGCCATTGGGACAGGGCCGGGGAGCTGTTTTTT. This sequence encodes CASSCHWDRAGELFF.

The chain is built from TRBV27 and TRBJ2-7; no clear D. This CDR3 is 13 amino acids long. The germline V and J ends were trimmed by 5 bases and 3 bases, with 11 bases remaining between them. The germline gives CDR1 MNHEY, CDR2 SMNVEV (reference sequence). The CDR3 DNA is TGTGCCAGCAGTCCTCAGGTGTTCTACGAGCAGTACTTC. Its protein is CASSPQVFYEQYF.